These 29 T cell receptor beta chains share one sample of origin, sequenced in a study of blood T cell repertoires in COVID-19. The data were produced by immunoSEQ multiplex PCR, yet TCRdb's version contains in-frame clones alone and is incomplete. The sample has approximately 70,000 clones, 90% to 95% seen once. The sample was peripheral blood. These receptors were obtained from a man aged 35-49 years with COVID-19, enrolled during active disease.

The DNA of the CDR3 is TGTGCCAGCAGCCAATGGCAGAATCCTAACTATGGCTACACCTTC. This sequence encodes CASSQWQNPNYGYTF. V gene TRBV3-1 (or the pseudogene TRBV3-2) combines with J gene TRBJ1-2; D gene ambiguous. V was shortened by 2 bases and J by 0 bases, with 10 bases between the two germline ends. There are 15 residues in the CDR3. Germline assignment: CDR1 LGHDT and CDR2 YNNKEL (reference sequence).

This chain connects TRBV10-3 to TRBJ1-3, with 8 bases matching TRBD1. The CDR3 runs 16 residues. After removal of 4 bases from V and 2 bases from J, the junction contained 7 bases not matched to a gene. CDR1 is ENHRY, CDR2 SYGVKD, per germline. For the CDR3, the DNA is TGTGCCATCAGTGGCAAGACAGGGGCAACTGGAAACACCATATATTTT. This translates into CAISGKTGATGNTIYF.

J is TRBJ2-5 and V is TRBV4-1; D is perhaps TRBD2 (7 bases). The CDR3 extends over 15 amino acids. V was shortened by 3 bases and J by 5 bases, with 16 bases between the two germline ends. Germline values: CDR1 MGHRA, CDR2 YSYEKL. CDR3 coding DNA: TGCGCCAGCAGCCATGAGGGGGGGGCCCCGGAGACCCAGTACTTC. Residues: CASSHEGGAPETQYF.

The rearrangement joins TRBV7-2 to TRBJ2-5; 8 nucleotides agree with TRBD2. The CDR3 totals 15 residues. V trimming: 5 bases; J trimming: 1 base; junction bases outside the gene matches: 6. Germline CDR1 reads SGHTA; CDR2 reads FQGNSA. For the CDR3, the DNA is TGTGCCAGCAGCGTAATAGCGGGGACCCAAGAGACCCAGTACTTC. Residues: CASSVIAGTQETQYF.

The chain combines TRBV9 with TRBJ1-3; TRBD1 agrees at 7 bases. Germline CDR1 SGDLS, CDR2 YYNGEE. V shed 4 bases and J 4 bases; nucleotides not matched to a gene: 11. The CDR3 runs 16 residues. The CDR3 loop is CASSPRGDFGGNTIYF. The CDR3 bases are TGTGCCAGCAGCCCCAGGGGGGACTTTGGAGGAAACACCATATATTTT.

CDR3 protein: CASSLGLAGGPFLFF. CDR3 sequence (DNA): TGTGCCAGCAGCTTAGGTCTAGCGGGGGGCCCGTTTCTGTTCTTC. The rearrangement uses TRBV11-2 and TRBJ2-1; 11 bases are shared with TRBD2. V shed 1 base and J 15 bases; nucleotides not matched to a gene: 11. From germline, CDR1 is SGHAT and CDR2 FQNNGV. The CDR3 loop spans 15 amino acids.

This chain connects TRBV9 to TRBJ1-2; no firm D call. Trimming stripped 0 bases from V and 2 bases from J, with 8 bases between. CDR1 is SGDLS and CDR2 is YYNGEE in the germline V gene. CDR3 length: 14 residues. This chain's CDR3 is CASSVATGNYGYTF. CDR3 sequence (DNA): TGTGCCAGCAGCGTAGCTACCGGGAACTATGGCTACACCTTC.

CDR3 sequence: CESCGLGGNTGELFF. In nucleotides, the CDR3 is TGTGAATCTTGTGGTTTAGGGGGTAACACCGGGGAGCTGTTTTTT. The chain links TRBV7-5 to TRBJ2-2; the D segment call TRBD1 is taken from the table without a DNA check. TRBV7-5 is a known pseudogene. CDR3 length equals 15 residues.

With respect to this clone: The sample has other DNA sequences that encode this CDR3 too. The chain recombines TRBV2 with TRBJ2-5; 11 bases align to TRBD2. Germline lookup yields CDR1 SNHLY and CDR2 FYNNEI. The CDR3 length is 14 residues. The V and J ends lost 8 bases and 5 bases, in that order; junction bases with no gene match: 7. In nucleotides, the CDR3 is TGTGCCAGCGGAGGACTAGCGGGCGCGGAGACCCAGTACTTC. Translating it yields CASGGLAGAETQYF.

This rearrangement joins TRBV27 to TRBJ1-2; no clear D gene. The length of the CDR3 is 15 residues. Germline loops: CDR1 MNHEY, CDR2 SMNVEV (reference sequence). V was trimmed by 4 bases and J by 3 bases, leaving 15 bases between them. CDR3 in amino acids: CASSYRTRGHYGYTF. The CDR3 nucleotides are TGTGCCAGCAGTTACCGAACCAGAGGGCACTATGGCTACACCTTC.

Here the CDR3 DNA reads TGTGCCATCAGTGGGCTAGGGGGACAGTCGAACACCGGGGAGCTGTTTTTT. Translating it yields CAISGLGGQSNTGELFF. V usage is TRBV10-3 and J usage is TRBJ2-2; TRBD1 agrees at 7 bases. This CDR3 has 17 amino acids. Trimming at V came to 4 bases and at J to 0 bases, leaving 8 bases not matched to a gene. Germline V gene sequence: CDR1 ENHRY, CDR2 SYGVKD.

The V call is TRBV11-2, the J call TRBJ2-2; TRBD1 matches 9 bases. CDR1 is SGHAT, CDR2 FQNNGV, per germline. The CDR3 contains 14 residues. V gave up 5 bases and J gave up 4 bases; unmatched junction bases: 2. The CDR3 nucleotides read TGTGCCAGCAGCCGGACAGGGGTCACCGGGGAGCTGTTTTTT. Translating it yields CASSRTGVTGELFF.

The chain uses TRBV30 and TRBJ2-7; D is perhaps TRBD2 (6 bases). Looked up from germline, CDR1 is GTSNPN and CDR2 is SVGIG (reference sequence). Trimming shortened V by 5 bases and J by 1 base, and 12 bases separated the two germline ends. The CDR3 runs 13 residues. CDR3 DNA sequence: TGTGCCTGGCGGCTCGGGAGTTCCTACGAGCAGTACTTC. It specifies CAWRLGSSYEQYF.

This chain uses TRBV7-2 with TRBJ2-3, with D tentatively TRBD1 (5 bases). The germline V gene encodes CDR1 SGHTA and CDR2 FQGNSA. Trimming took off 2 bases at V and 0 bases at J, with 9 bases between the two ends. There are 15 residues in the CDR3. CDR3 region: CASSLWGGSTDTQYF. The DNA for the CDR3 is TGTGCCAGCAGCTTATGGGGCGGAAGCACAGATACGCAGTATTTT.

V and J are TRBV14 and TRBJ2-5, with D unclear. The CDR3 has 11 residues. V lost 3 bases to trimming and J lost 5 bases, with 4 bases between them. The germline CDR1 and CDR2 sequences are SGHDN and FVKESK. CDR3 sequence: CASSQEETQYF. The DNA for the CDR3 is TGTGCCAGCAGCCAGGAGGAGACCCAGTACTTC.

The chain recombines TRBV20-1 with TRBJ2-1; no clear D. Trimming removed 3 bases from V and 9 bases from J, with 12 bases in between. Per the germline V gene, CDR1 is DFQATT and CDR2 is SNEGSKA (reference sequence). The CDR3 has 12 residues. CDR3 protein: CSASKPAGEQFF. DNA of the CDR3: TGCAGTGCTAGTAAACCCGCCGGTGAGCAGTTCTTC.

The V call is TRBV7-9, the J call TRBJ2-2; tentative D call: TRBD2 (6 bases). The V gene lost 9 bases and the J gene lost 5 bases, with 10 bases spanning the gap. The CDR3 spans 12 residues. The germline V gene encodes CDR1 SEHNR and CDR2 FQNEAQ (reference sequence). In DNA form, the CDR3 reads TGTGCCAGTAACCGGGAGACCGGGGAGCTGTTTTTT. Translating gives CASNRETGELFF.

V gene TRBV13 combines with J gene TRBJ1-6; a weak D match, TRBD1 (6 bases). Trimming took off 3 bases at V and 7 bases at J, with 13 bases between the two ends. In germline, CDR1 is PRHDT, CDR2 FYEKMQ (reference sequence). This CDR3 contains 15 residues. CDR3 in amino acids: CASSFGRGTNSPLHF. DNA of the CDR3: TGTGCCAGCAGCTTTGGCAGGGGTACGAATTCACCCCTCCACTTT.

The V gene is TRBV4-1, the J gene TRBJ1-1; 8 bases map to TRBD1. Germline lookup yields CDR1 MGHRA and CDR2 YSYEKL. V lost 1 base and J lost 1; bases outside the gene matches: 11. CDR3 length: 18 amino acids. DNA of the CDR3: TGCGCCAGCAGCCAAGGTCGTACCAGGGGGCGAAGGAACACTGAAGCTTTCTTT. Translation: CASSQGRTRGRRNTEAFF.

This clone was picked up one time. The chain employs TRBV2 and TRBJ2-1; the D gene is possibly TRBD1 (6 bases). Trimming shortened V by 9 bases and J by 9 bases, and 12 bases separated the two germline ends. Germline V gives CDR1 SNHLY, CDR2 FYNNEI. The CDR3 covers 11 residues. The CDR3 region is CARQTGGEQFF. In DNA form, the CDR3 reads TGTGCCAGACAGACAGGCGGTGAGCAGTTCTTC.

The chain uses TRBV6-5 and TRBJ1-2; 8 bases agree with TRBD1. V trimming: 8 bases; J trimming: 7 bases; junction bases outside the gene matches: 12. Germline loops: CDR1 MNHEY, CDR2 SVGAGI. The CDR3 contains 14 residues. The CDR3 is CASWTGLGEVGYTF. The CDR3 coding sequence is TGTGCCAGCTGGACAGGGCTAGGGGAAGTTGGCTACACCTTC.

The chain employs TRBV5-1 and TRBJ2-7; a possible D gene is TRBD1 (8 bases). The CDR3 totals 18 residues. Trimming cost V 4 bases and J 0 bases, with 23 bases left between them. Germline V gene sequence: CDR1 SGHRS, CDR2 YFSETQ. The CDR3 region is CASSAGQGLSYSSYEQYF. CDR3 DNA: TGCGCCAGCAGCGCCGGACAGGGACTATCTTATAGCTCCTACGAGCAGTACTTC.

CDR3 sequence (DNA): TGCGCCAGCAGCCAAAGGGGGGTGGAGCGGGGGAGGTCTTCCTCCTACGAGCAGTACTTC. Translated, it gives CASSQRGVERGRSSSYEQYF. The V gene is TRBV4-1, the J gene TRBJ2-7; 8 positions agree with TRBD2. CDR3 length: 20 amino acids. Germline CDR1 is MGHRA and CDR2 is YSYEKL. Losses at the gene ends were 2 bases for V and 0 bases for J; bases not matched to a gene: 18.

This rearrangement joins TRBV5-1 to TRBJ2-5; D might be TRBD1 (5 bases). The CDR3 is made up of 14 amino acids. Trimming pared 7 bases from V and 2 bases from J, leaving 15 bases between. Germline V gene lookup returns CDR1 SGHRS and CDR2 YFSETQ. CDR3 DNA: TGCGCCAGCTCCCCCCGCCGACAGCAAGAGACCCAGTACTTC. Amino acid sequence: CASSPRRQQETQYF.

The V gene is TRBV28, the J gene TRBJ2-1; TRBD1 might be the D (6 bases). Germline-derived CDR1 and CDR2 are MDHEN and SYDVKM. This CDR3 region has 14 residues. Trimming took off 2 bases at V and 7 bases at J, with 12 bases between the two ends. The CDR3 DNA is TGTGCCAGCAGTTTACATACAGGGTCGAATGAGCAGTTCTTC. This gives the protein CASSLHTGSNEQFF. Full variable domain (outside the CDR3, taken from reference TRBV28 and TRBJ2-1): DVKVTQSSRYLVKRTGEKVFLECVQDMDHENMFWYRQDPGLGLRLIYFSYDVKMKEKGDIPEGYSVSREKKERFSLILESASTNQTSMYLCASSLHTGSNEQFFGPGTRLTVL.

In this sample, this clone turned up once. The chain couples TRBV6-5 to TRBJ2-7, with TRBD2 identical over 11 bases. CDR1 and CDR2 (germline): MNHEY, SVGAGI. The CDR3 spans 14 residues. V gave up 5 bases and J gave up 6 bases; unmatched junction bases: 6. The CDR3 reads CASSLLAGGREQYF. The DNA of the CDR3 is TGTGCCAGCAGTCTGTTAGCGGGGGGGCGCGAGCAGTACTTC.

The CDR3 DNA is TGTGCCAGCAGTCCGGACGACAGCTCCCGGCAAGAGACCCAGTACTTC. Its protein product is CASSPDDSSRQETQYF. The rearrangement joins TRBV6-2 or TRBV6-3 to TRBJ2-5; maybe TRBD1 (5 bases). The germline gives CDR1 MNHEY, CDR2 SVGEGT. V was cut by 5 bases and J by 2 bases, with 18 bases left in between. CDR3 length: 16 amino acids.

The CDR3 bases are TGTGCCAGCACCCCTGAGCGGGGGGGCTCCTACGAGCAGTACTTC. This codes for CASTPERGGSYEQYF. The V gene is TRBV2, the J gene TRBJ2-7, with 10 bases that match TRBD2. Looked up from germline, CDR1 is SNHLY and CDR2 is FYNNEI. Losses at the gene ends were 7 bases for V and 0 bases for J; bases not matched to a gene: 6. The CDR3 runs 15 residues. The variable domain in full, with the rest retrieved from reference TRBV2 and TRBJ2-7, is EPEVTQTPSHQVTQMGQEVILRCVPISNHLYFYWYRQILGQKVEFLVSFYNNEISEKSEIFDDQFSVERPDGSNFTLKIRSTKLEDSAMYFCASTPERGGSYEQYFGPGTRLTVT.

The J gene is TRBJ1-5, the V gene TRBV19, with TRBD1 matching over 10 bases. Looked up from germline, CDR1 is LNHDA and CDR2 is SQIVND (reference sequence). This CDR3 is 17 amino acids long. The junction had 11 bases not matched to a gene; V was cut back by 4 bases and J by 5 bases. CDR3 protein: CASSSPPGTGVDQPQHF. Here the CDR3 DNA reads TGTGCCAGTAGTAGTCCTCCCGGGACAGGGGTTGATCAGCCCCAGCATTTT. Together with reference TRBV19 and TRBJ1-5, the CDR3 gives the full variable domain: DGGITQSPKYLFRKEGQNVTLSCEQNLNHDAMYWYRQDPGQGLRLIYYSQIVNDFQKGDIAEGYSVSREKKESFPLTVTSAQKNPTAFYLCASSSPPGTGVDQPQHFGDGTRLSIL.